The 4 T cell receptor beta chains reported below all come from one sample, sequenced in a study of early T cells in non-severe SARS-CoV-2 infection. TCRdb reprocessed the 5' RACE reads via MiXCR and lists one record per CDR3 protein. The sample records 65,000 to 95,000 distinct CDR3 sequences, roughly 9.6% being singletons. The sequenced sample was whole blood. Receptor source: an adult who was a healthcare worker with PCR-confirmed SARS-CoV-2 infection or an uninfected control (not recorded which).

V gene TRBV12-3 or TRBV12-4 combines with J gene TRBJ2-7; TRBD1 agrees at 8 bases. CDR3 size: 14 residues. V dropped 4 bases and J dropped 2; count of bases not matched to a gene: 4. CDR3 sequence reads: CASSSTGATYEQYF. The CDR3, as DNA: TGTGCCAGCAGTTCGACAGGGGCTACCTACGAGCAGTACTTC.

The chain employs TRBV2 and TRBJ1-5; 9 positions agree with TRBD1. The germline V gene encodes CDR1 SNHLY and CDR2 FYNNEI. The trim removed 2 bases at V and 7 bases at J, leaving 9 bases unmatched. The CDR3 runs 16 residues. The CDR3 loop is CASSERTGAGKQPQHF. In nucleotides, the CDR3 is TGTGCCAGCAGTGAACGGACAGGGGCGGGGAAGCAGCCCCAGCATTTT.

The chain recombines TRBV12-3 or TRBV12-4 with TRBJ2-2; D ambiguous. V was clipped by 5 bases and J by 4 bases, with 8 bases between them. The CDR3 length is 13 residues. In DNA form, the CDR3 reads TGTGCCAGCAGTACCGGATTCACCGGGGAGCTGTTTTTT. It codes for CASSTGFTGELFF.

This clonotype was picked up one time. In nucleotides, the CDR3 is TGCAGTGGGACAGTCAACCAAGAGACCCAGTACTTC. Protein: CSGTVNQETQYF. The chain recombines TRBV20-1 with TRBJ2-5; D is possibly TRBD1 (6 bases). This CDR3 is built from 12 residues. V was clipped by 7 bases and J by 0 bases, with 9 bases between them. Germline V gene lookup returns CDR1 DFQATT and CDR2 SNEGSKA (reference sequence).